These 23 T cell receptor beta chains originate from one sample sequenced in a study of Graves' ophthalmopathy and Graves' hyperthyroidism. Transcripts of RNA were the source for amplifying TCR beta CDR3 regions. After a first-round RT-PCR with HTBI primers, a second-round multiplex PCR was run. TCRdb passed the multiplex PCR reads through MiXCR, listing each CDR3 protein once. Of about 620,000 distinct CDR3 sequences in the sample, 22% are singletons; the top ten hold more than 5.5%. The sequenced material came from peripheral blood. These receptors came from a woman between 18 and 29 years old with stable Graves' hyperthyroidism. Some clones in this sample may be carry-over from other donors' samples.

This clonotype was detected ten times or more. The V gene is TRBV12-3 or TRBV12-4, the J gene TRBJ2-2, with D perhaps TRBD1 (5 bases). The CDR3 sequence is 13 residues long. Deletions cut 5 bases from V and 6 bases from J, with 10 bases between. The CDR3 bases are TGTGCCAGCAGTCTCAGACAGTCCGGGGAGCTGTTTTTT. Translated: CASSLRQSGELFF.

This clonotype was detected many times. V usage is TRBV10-3 and J usage is TRBJ1-2; possibly TRBD1 for D (5 bases). Trimming stripped 7 bases from V and 10 bases from J, with 19 bases between. The germline CDR1 and CDR2 sequences are ENHRY and SYGVKD. The CDR3 consists of 13 residues. Here the CDR3 reads CAITEGAPDDYTF. The CDR3 DNA reads TGTGCCATCACCGAAGGGGCCCCGGATGACTACACCTTC.

This clonotype was seen a few times. The chain joins TRBV28 to TRBJ1-5; D perhaps matches TRBD1 (5 bases). This CDR3 contains 14 residues. Germline CDR1 is MDHEN and CDR2 is SYDVKM. V was clipped by 6 bases and J by 3 bases, with 12 bases between them. DNA of the CDR3: TGTGCCAGCAGACGCACAGGAGACAATCAGCCCCAGCATTTT. This encodes CASRRTGDNQPQHF.

The chain carries TRBV12-3 or TRBV12-4 and TRBJ2-3, with TRBD2 matching over 13 bases. CDR3 length equals 16 residues. V lost 5 bases, J lost 5 bases, and 7 bases stayed unmatched. The CDR3 bases are TGTGCCAGCAGTCGGACTAGCGGGAGCCGAGGAGATACGCAGTATTTT. This codes for CASSRTSGSRGDTQYF.

As for this clonotype: A read error may account for a junction end that differs from germline. The V call is TRBV6-1, the J call TRBJ2-5; D is possibly TRBD1 or TRBD2 (7 bases each). The V gene's germline CDR1 is MNHNS and CDR2 SASEGT. The CDR3 runs to 17 residues. Here the CDR3 reads CASSGQGGETGIETKYF. In DNA, the CDR3 is TGTGCCAGCAGTGGCCAGGGGGGGGAGACAGGGATAGAGACCAAGTACTTC.

This clonotype was counted many times. The chain recombines TRBV28 with TRBJ1-1; 7 positions match TRBD1. This CDR3 is 16 amino acids long. CDR1 MDHEN and CDR2 SYDVKM come from the germline V gene. The ends lost 4 bases at V and 1 base at J; junction bases unmatched: 9. CDR3 nucleotides: TGTGCCAGCAGTTGGTGGAGGGGGCGAGGGAACACTGAAGCTTTCTTT. Amino acid sequence: CASSWWRGRGNTEAFF.

This clonotype was found many times. The CDR3 protein is CASMGVDRFNEQYF. The DNA for the CDR3 is TGCGCCAGCATGGGGGTGGACAGGTTCAACGAGCAGTACTTC. The rearrangement joins TRBV10-2 to TRBJ2-7, with 7 bases fitting TRBD1. The CDR3 totals 14 residues. The germline gives CDR1 WSHSY, CDR2 SAAADI. V gave up 7 bases and J gave up 5 bases; unmatched junction bases: 11.

This clonotype was recorded many times. The chain has TRBV20-1 and TRBJ1-5, with unresolved D. Germline V gene data show CDR1 as DFQATT and CDR2 as SNEGSKA (reference sequence). The CDR3 length is 15 residues. Trimming removed 0 bases from V and 6 bases from J, with 15 bases in between. The CDR3 coding sequence is TGCAGTGCTAGAGATCGGAGGGAAGTCGTTCAGCCCCAGCATTTT. This encodes CSARDRREVVQPQHF.

This clonotype was counted many times. The V call is TRBV2, the J call TRBJ1-1; D ambiguous. Germline V CDR1 and CDR2: SNHLY, FYNNEI. V lost 10 bases and J lost 1, with 10 bases in between. The CDR3 contains 12 residues. DNA of the CDR3: TGTGCCACGGACGGCAAGAACACTGAAGCTTTCTTT. Translation: CATDGKNTEAFF.

CDR3 sequence (DNA): TGTGCCAGCAGCCCCAACCGACAGGTCAATCAGCCCCAGCATTTT. Its translation is CASSPNRQVNQPQHF. V usage is TRBV6-1 and J usage is TRBJ1-5, with D perhaps TRBD1 (6 bases). Trimming cost V 6 bases and J 3 bases, with 15 bases left between them. The germline gives CDR1 MNHNS, CDR2 SASEGT. The CDR3 extends over 15 amino acids.

The sample holds many counts of this clonotype. V and J are TRBV2 and TRBJ1-1, with D possibly being TRBD1 (5 bases). CDR1 SNHLY and CDR2 FYNNEI come from the germline V gene. The CDR3 loop spans 14 amino acids. V gave up 3 bases and J gave up 1 base, with 9 bases separating them. CDR3 in DNA: TGTGCCAGCAGTGATGGGGGTCCGAACACTGAAGCTTTCTTT. Translation gives CASSDGGPNTEAFF.

This clonotype was observed at least ten times. The rearrangement links TRBV12-3 or TRBV12-4 to TRBJ1-1; 8 bases agree with TRBD1. J lost 1 base, V lost 6 bases, and 4 bases had no gene match. The CDR3 is 14 residues long. This CDR3 reads CASRTGTGNTEAFF. The DNA of the CDR3 is TGTGCCAGCAGAACCGGGACAGGGAACACTGAAGCTTTCTTT.

J is TRBJ1-1 and V is TRBV5-1; D call uncertain. Per germline, CDR1 SGHRS and CDR2 YFSETQ. There are 11 residues in the CDR3. Between the trimmed V and J ends, which lost 5 bases and 7 bases, there was a span of 9 bases. CDR3 loop: CASRSTSEAFF. CDR3 sequence (DNA): TGCGCCAGCAGGTCGACGAGTGAAGCTTTCTTT. The whole variable domain, filled in from reference TRBV5-1 and TRBJ1-1, reads KAGVTQTPRYLIKTRGQQVTLSCSPISGHRSVSWYQQTPGQGLQFLFEYFSETQRNKGNFPGRFSGRQFSNSRSEMNVSTLELGDSALYLCASRSTSEAFFGQGTRLTVV.

The chain links TRBV29-1 to TRBJ1-2; no clear D. The CDR3 runs 13 residues. V was cut by 5 bases and J by 8 bases, with 18 bases left in between. CDR1 and CDR2 from the germline V gene are SQVTM and ANQGSEA. The CDR3 DNA reads as TGCAGCGTTCCCTCGAATTTGGACCGGGGCTACACCTTC. Protein sequence: CSVPSNLDRGYTF.

The chain joins TRBV20-1 to TRBJ1-1; 9 nucleotides line up with TRBD1. This CDR3 is built from 19 residues. Germline trimming cut 3 bases from V and 11 bases from J; bases unmatched to any gene: 28. Germline loops: CDR1 DFQATT, CDR2 SNEGSKA (reference sequence). CDR3 region: CSASAGPSRTGVHLLGAFF. For the CDR3, the DNA is TGCAGTGCTAGTGCTGGTCCGTCGAGGACAGGGGTACACCTGCTGGGGGCTTTCTTT.

This clonotype showed up many times. This chain links TRBV18 with TRBJ2-5; D unresolved. The germline gives CDR1 KGHSH, CDR2 LQKENI. Trimming left V 0 bases short and J 7 bases short, with 6 bases between. The CDR3 is made up of 12 amino acids. The CDR3 DNA is TGTGCCAGCTCACCACCGCCGGGGACCCAGTACTTC. This gives the protein CASSPPPGTQYF.

In DNA, the CDR3 is TGTGCCACCTTAGGGGACAGGGGAGGAGGGACTGAAGCTTTCTTT. This gives the protein CATLGDRGGGTEAFF. The chain uses TRBV27 and TRBJ1-1; 10 nucleotides match TRBD1. This CDR3 comprises 15 residues. V lost 10 bases to trimming and J lost 5 bases; unmatched junction nucleotides: 13. Germline CDR1 MNHEY, CDR2 SMNVEV (reference sequence).

To note about this clonotype: This may be a read error, as it is one base from a much larger clone. The J gene is TRBJ2-7, the V gene TRBV20-1; 7 bases fit TRBD1. Germline CDR1 and CDR2: DFQATT and SNEGSKA (reference sequence). The length of the CDR3 is 13 residues. The ends lost 3 bases at V and 2 bases at J; junction bases unmatched: 4. This chain's CDR3 is CSARGDSTYEQYF. In nucleotides, the CDR3 is TGCAGTGCTAGGGGGGACAGTACCTACGAGCAGTACTTC.

This clonotype was seen a handful of times. The genes are TRBV5-1 and TRBJ1-5, with D possibly being TRBD1 (5 bases). Trimming cost V 0 bases and J 2 bases, with 15 bases left between them. In germline, CDR1 is SGHRS, CDR2 YFSETQ. The CDR3 covers 17 residues. CDR3 region: CASSLGVDGAGNQPQHF. The CDR3 DNA reads TGCGCCAGCAGCTTGGGTGTCGACGGGGCCGGCAATCAGCCCCAGCATTTT.

V is TRBV24-1 and J is TRBJ1-2; TRBD1 matches at 9 bases. There are 12 residues in the CDR3. CDR1 is KGHDR and CDR2 is SFDVKD in the germline V gene. J gave up 4 bases and V 12 bases, and 5 bases lay outside the gene matches. The CDR3 reads CAAGTGIYGYTF. The DNA for the CDR3 is TGTGCCGCCGGGACAGGGATCTATGGCTACACCTTC.

This clonotype was counted many times. This sequence joins TRBV20-1 and TRBJ2-2; a weak D match, TRBD1 (5 bases). Per the germline V gene, CDR1 is DFQATT and CDR2 is SNEGSKA (reference sequence). The V end was cut by 1 base, the J end by 4 bases, with 10 bases between. The CDR3 contains 14 residues. CDR3 sequence (DNA): TGCAGTGCTAGAGGGACACGTACCACCGGGGAGCTGTTTTTT. It yields the protein CSARGTRTTGELFF.

About this clonotype: This may stem from a read error, because a much larger clone lies one nucleotide away. The chain joins TRBV12-3 or TRBV12-4 to TRBJ1-1; 10 bases map to TRBD1. This CDR3 contains 15 residues. V lost 8 bases to trimming and J lost 7 bases; unmatched junction nucleotides: 13. The DNA of the CDR3 is TGTGCCAGCGGGTTAGCCGGGACAGGGGTTGATGAAGCTTTCTTT. Its protein is CASGLAGTGVDEAFF.

This clonotype was detected many times. The CDR3 spells CASRDLNTEAFF. CDR3 DNA: TGCGCCAGCAGAGACCTGAACACTGAAGCTTTCTTT. This sequence joins TRBV5-1 and TRBJ1-1; D not certain. V was cut by 5 bases and J by 0 bases, with 5 bases left in between. Germline V gene data show CDR1 as SGHRS and CDR2 as YFSETQ. The CDR3 is 12 amino acids.